This TCR beta chain was profiled in a study of blood T cells in healthy people across ages. The study, taken as a whole, reports: Estimated diversity across one million T cells was deemed an underestimate.

This clonotype has more than one count but fewer than ten. Its antigen is as yet unknown. A second about 7 to 11 cycle PCR used barcoded and J-beta primers. TCRdb itself ran the 5' RACE reads through MiXCR, one entry per CDR3 protein. Seen here are 500,000 to 550,000 distinct CDR3 sequences, 24% observed once, and the top ten hold just over 8.5%. CDR3 length: 19 amino acids. V shed 1 base, J shed 1 base, and the junction held 6 bases outside the gene matches. Germline V gene sequence: CDR1 MDHEN, CDR2 SYDVKM. The sample was also reused in another study, on T cells of mothers and their children. From that paper: A few healthy Caucasian mothers gave samples, and so did their six children. Sample barcodes and 2-4 random nucleotides were added by the M1S primer of the second PCR.

This TCR was recovered from a boy younger than 18 in good health. The rearrangement uses TRBV28 and TRBJ2-1; TRBD2 agrees at 14 bases. The sample taken for sequencing was blood. This chain's CDR3 is CASSLSPTSGRVSYNEQFF. In nucleotides, the CDR3 is TGTGCCAGCAGTTTATCTCCGACTAGCGGGAGGGTTTCCTACAATGAGCAGTTCTTC.